Presented here are 15 T cell receptor beta chains from one specimen sequenced in a study of OX40 agonist ivuxolimab in advanced cancers. The repertoire was sequenced with immunoSEQ multiplex PCR; TCRdb's copy has only in-frame clones and lacks some. The sample lists about 69,000 clones, around 89% seen once, with 4% in the top ten. The sequenced sample was CD4+ or CD8+ T cells sorted from blood, obtained in a trial of the OX40 agonist ivuxolimab. The receptors shown here come from an adult with an advanced solid tumor such as melanoma, head and neck, liver or kidney cancer.

This clone appeared once. The CDR3 DNA sequence: TGTGCCAGCAGCCCCGAGTTCGGACAGGGGCATGGCTACACCTTC. Its protein product is CASSPEFGQGHGYTF. The chain uses TRBV7-2 and TRBJ1-2; TRBD1 agrees at 9 bases. J was trimmed by 6 bases and V by 5 bases; bases with no gene match: 10. This CDR3 has 15 amino acids. Germline CDR1 reads SGHTA; CDR2 reads FQGNSA.

The chain has TRBV5-6 and TRBJ2-3; 10 nucleotides line up with TRBD2. V was pared by 5 bases and J by 2 bases, with 8 bases of the junction left unmatched. The germline gives CDR1 SGHDT, CDR2 YYEEEE. The CDR3 has 16 residues. The CDR3 here is CASSSRLAGLTDTQYF. DNA for the CDR3: TGTGCCAGCAGTTCCCGACTAGCGGGCCTCACAGATACGCAGTATTTT. The variable domain in full, with the rest retrieved from reference TRBV5-6 and TRBJ2-3, is DAGVTQSPTHLIKTRGQQVTLRCSPKSGHDTVSWYQQALGQGPQFIFQYYEEEERQRGNFPDRFSGHQFPNYSSELNVNALLLGDSALYLCASSSRLAGLTDTQYFGPGTRLTVL.

The V and J genes are TRBV11-1 and TRBJ1-1, with 7 bases matching TRBD1. With V trimmed by 8 bases and J by 1 base, 4 bases remained unmatched. Per germline, CDR1 SGHAT and CDR2 FQDESV (reference sequence). The CDR3 is 13 amino acids. CDR3 sequence reads: CASGDSPNTEAFF. The CDR3 DNA reads TGTGCCAGCGGGGACAGCCCGAACACTGAAGCTTTCTTT.

The chain is built from TRBV11-3 and TRBJ1-1; 7 nucleotides agree with TRBD1. The CDR3 totals 15 residues. Trimming at V came to 5 bases and at J to 1 base, leaving 7 bases not matched to a gene. CDR1 and CDR2 (germline): SGHNT, YENEEA. CDR3 sequence: CASSPQGGANTEAFF. CDR3 DNA: TGTGCCAGCAGCCCCCAAGGGGGCGCGAACACTGAAGCTTTCTTT.

The gene calls are TRBV7-2 and TRBJ1-3; no definite D call. The length of the CDR3 is 13 residues. Per germline, CDR1 SGHTA and CDR2 FQGNSA. V was cut by 4 bases and J by 4 bases, with 8 bases left in between. As DNA, the CDR3 is TGTGCCAGCAGCTCCATGCTCGGAAACACCATATATTTT. Translated, it gives CASSSMLGNTIYF. The full variable domain, in which reference TRBV7-2 and TRBJ1-3 provide the parts outside the CDR3, is GAGVSQSPSNKVTEKGKDVELRCDPISGHTALYWYRQSLGQGLEFLIYFQGNSAPDKSGLPSDRFSAERTGGSVSTLTIQRTQQEDSAVYLCASSSMLGNTIYFGEGSWLTVV.

This chain joins TRBV2 and TRBJ1-5; the D is unclear. From germline, CDR1 is SNHLY and CDR2 FYNNEI. The V end lost 1 base, the J end lost 7 bases, and 8 bases lay between the germline ends. CDR3 length: 13 amino acids. The CDR3 bases are TGTGCCAGCAGTGAAGAGGTGAGGCAGCCCCAGCATTTT. Protein product: CASSEEVRQPQHF.

The chain recombines TRBV7-8 with TRBJ1-1; TRBD1 is a possible D gene (6 bases). V was trimmed by 5 bases and J by 3 bases, leaving 10 bases between them. In germline, CDR1 is SGHVS, CDR2 FQNEAQ. The CDR3 totals 13 residues. DNA of the CDR3: TGTGCCAGCAGCCTGAACAGGGACACTGAAGCTTTCTTT. This translates into CASSLNRDTEAFF.

The gene calls are TRBV27 and TRBJ1-5; 7 positions agree with TRBD1. CDR1 is MNHEY, CDR2 SMNVEV, per germline (reference sequence). V trimming: 5 bases; J trimming: 1 base; junction bases outside the gene matches: 8. This CDR3 is built from 16 residues. CDR3 DNA sequence: TGTGCCAGCAGTCGGGGACAGCAAGGGAGCAATCAGCCCCAGCATTTT. This gives the protein CASSRGQQGSNQPQHF.

The chain recombines TRBV7-2 with TRBJ2-1, with 12 nucleotides matching TRBD2. Germline CDR1 and CDR2: SGHTA and FQGNSA. There are 16 residues in the CDR3. Trimming took 4 bases from V and 2 from J; bases not matched to a gene: 3. The CDR3 DNA reads as TGTGCCAGCAGCTCGCTAGCGGGAGGGCCCTACAATGAGCAGTTCTTC. As protein: CASSSLAGGPYNEQFF.

This clone was seen a few times. The CDR3 nucleotides are TGTGCCAGCAGCCTCGACAGGGACCAGCCCCAGCATTTT. Translated, it gives CASSLDRDQPQHF. V usage is TRBV7-7 and J usage is TRBJ1-5, with TRBD1 matching 7 bases. The CDR3 has 13 residues. V trimming: 5 bases; J trimming: 7 bases; junction bases outside the gene matches: 5. From germline, CDR1 is SSHAT and CDR2 FNYEAQ (reference sequence).

This chain connects TRBV15 to TRBJ1-5, with no clear D. The germline V gene has CDR1 LNHNV and CDR2 YYDKDF (reference sequence). V lost 0 bases and J 1 base, leaving 10 bases between the germline ends. The CDR3 contains 16 residues. This chain's CDR3 is CATSRDRLSSNQPQHF. CDR3 coding DNA: TGTGCCACCAGCAGAGATCGTCTAAGCAGCAATCAGCCCCAGCATTTT.

This clone was counted a single time. This chain uses TRBV5-1 with TRBJ1-4; possibly TRBD1 for D (5 bases). This CDR3 is 15 amino acids long. Germline CDR1 and CDR2: SGHRS and YFSETQ. Deletions cut 3 bases from V and 0 bases from J, with 9 bases between. CDR3 coding DNA: TGCGCCAGCAGCTCCGGGGGGGCAACTAATGAAAAACTGTTTTTT. Its translation: CASSSGGATNEKLFF.

This chain links TRBV6-1 with TRBJ1-2; maybe TRBD1 (6 bases). CDR1 and CDR2 from the germline V gene are MNHNS and SASEGT. The CDR3 has 15 residues. V lost 4 bases to trimming and J lost 1 base, with 13 bases between them. DNA of the CDR3: TGTGCCAGCAGTGCGGGGGCGGTGTATAACTATGGCTACACCTTC. This codes for CASSAGAVYNYGYTF.

This clone was seen only once. This chain joins TRBV11-1 and TRBJ2-3, with a weak D call TRBD1 (6 bases). Germline CDR1 reads SGHAT; CDR2 reads FQDESV (reference sequence). Trimming cost V 3 bases and J 0 bases, with 7 bases left between them. This CDR3 has 14 residues. CDR3 loop: CASSFGQSTDTQYF. The CDR3 DNA sequence: TGTGCCAGCAGCTTTGGACAGAGCACAGATACGCAGTATTTT.

As regards this clone: An end of the junction does not agree with germline; a read error may underlie this. The CDR3 coding sequence is TGTGCTAGCAGCCAACAACTAGTCTCCCACAATGAGCAGTTCTTC. Its protein is CASSQQLVSHNEQFF. The chain carries TRBV7-7 and TRBJ2-1; TRBD2 might be the D (5 bases). Germline V gene sequence: CDR1 SSHAT, CDR2 FNYEAQ (reference sequence). The CDR3 is 15 residues long. The whole variable domain, filled in from reference TRBV7-7 and TRBJ2-1, reads GAGVSQSPRYKVTKRGQDVTLRCDPISSHATLYWYQQALGQGPEFLTYFNYEAQPDKSGLPSDRFSAERPEGSISTLTIQRTEQRDSAMYRCASSQQLVSHNEQFFGPGTRLTVL.